This T cell receptor (beta chain) is from a study of T cells in Graves' hyperthyroidism and ophthalmopathy. The germline V gene encodes CDR1 SGHAT and CDR2 FQNNGV. The V end lost 3 bases, the J end lost 0 bases, and 12 bases lay between the germline ends. CDR3 size: 15 residues. Using RNA transcripts as the source, TCR beta CDR3 regions were amplified. HTBI primers were employed in a first-round RT-PCR of the TCR CDR3. TCRdb re-called the multiplex PCR reads with MiXCR, one entry per CDR3 protein. The table lists approximately 640,000 distinct CDR3 sequences, about 45% of them singletons. Sequencing was done on a sample of peripheral blood or thyroid tissue (not recorded which). The sequence was collected from an adult man with Graves' disease, either hyperthyroidism or ophthalmopathy (not recorded which). The rearrangement joins TRBV11-2 to TRBJ2-7; D might be TRBD1 or TRBD2, each matching 5 bases. CDR3 loop: CASSFRDGNSYEQYF. The CDR3, as DNA: TGTGCCAGCAGCTTCCGGGACGGGAACTCCTACGAGCAGTACTTC.